This passage covers 7 T cell receptor beta chains from one sample sequenced in a study of beta chain features in type 1 diabetes. Sequencing targeted expressed TCRB transcripts, as all isolated RNA had been reverse transcribed. The protocol was immunoSEQ multiplex PCR, while the TCRdb copy is restricted to in-frame clones and leaves out a portion. The table lists 350,000 to 450,000 clones, roughly 15% of them singletons. Specimen: naive CD4+ T cells from blood. These receptors all come from a woman younger than 30 in good health.

This clone turned up a few times. V and J are TRBV5-1 and TRBJ2-7; 9 positions agree with TRBD1. V shed 4 bases, J shed 5 bases, and the junction held 13 bases outside the gene matches. CDR1 is SGHRS, CDR2 YFSETQ, per germline. The CDR3 runs 16 residues. This chain's CDR3 is CASSVGQRDRGNEQYF. Written as DNA, the CDR3 is TGCGCCAGCAGCGTGGGTCAACGCGACAGGGGGAACGAGCAGTACTTC. Variable domain in full (rest from reference TRBV5-1 and TRBJ2-7): KAGVTQTPRYLIKTRGQQVTLSCSPISGHRSVSWYQQTPGQGLQFLFEYFSETQRNKGNFPGRFSGRQFSNSRSEMNVSTLELGDSALYLCASSVGQRDRGNEQYFGPGTRLTVT.

V is TRBV29-1 and J is TRBJ1-2; weak D call: TRBD1 (5 bases). The CDR3 contains 11 residues. Germline V gives CDR1 SQVTM, CDR2 ANQGSEA. Here the CDR3 reads CSAGGNYGYTF. The CDR3 DNA reads TGCAGTGCGGGGGGTAACTATGGCTACACCTTC.

In this sample, this clone turned up a few times. This chain uses TRBV18 with TRBJ2-5, with TRBD2 as a possible D gene (6 bases). This CDR3 comprises 14 residues. Germline CDR1 and CDR2: KGHSH and LQKENI. V was clipped by 3 bases and J by 4 bases, with 12 bases between them. The CDR3 loop is CASSPSRGPETQYF. As DNA, the CDR3 is TGTGCCAGCTCACCCTCGCGGGGTCCAGAGACCCAGTACTTC.

V is TRBV7-2 and J is TRBJ1-2; TRBD1 matches 7 bases. Germline CDR1 is SGHTA and CDR2 is FQGNSA. The CDR3 is made up of 13 amino acids. The V gene end was trimmed by 5 bases and the J gene end by 8 bases; junction bases not matched to a gene: 8. In nucleotides, the CDR3 is TGTGCCAGCAGCCCTCGACAGGGTGAGGGCTACACCTTC. Protein: CASSPRQGEGYTF.

The chain combines TRBV9 with TRBJ1-4, with 7 positions matching TRBD1. Germline CDR1 reads SGDLS; CDR2 reads YYNGEE. The CDR3 is made up of 16 amino acids. Losses at the gene ends were 3 bases for V and 5 bases for J; bases not matched to a gene: 10. The CDR3 spells CASSASDRVINEKLFF. In DNA form, the CDR3 reads TGTGCCAGCAGCGCATCTGACAGGGTGATAAATGAAAAACTGTTTTTT.

This sequence joins TRBV4-2 and TRBJ2-6, with D possibly TRBD1 on 5 matching bases. V was pared by 2 bases and J by 1 base, with 12 bases between. Germline values: CDR1 LGHNA, CDR2 YNFKEQ. The CDR3 spans 17 residues. The CDR3: CASSQPQGTSGANVLTF. CDR3 coding DNA: TGTGCCAGCAGCCAACCTCAGGGTACATCTGGGGCCAACGTCCTGACTTTC.

There are a few counts of this clone. The V and J genes are TRBV2 and TRBJ2-7, with 12 nucleotides matching TRBD2. Germline V lookup: CDR1 SNHLY, CDR2 FYNNEI. The CDR3 runs to 14 residues. V shed 11 bases and J 4 bases; nucleotides not matched to a gene: 9. The CDR3 coding sequence is TGTGCCGGAATGGGACTAGCGGGCCGTTACGAGCAGTACTTC. Translation: CAGMGLAGRYEQYF. Full variable domain (remainder filled in from reference TRBV2 and TRBJ2-7): EPEVTQTPSHQVTQMGQEVILRCVPISNHLYFYWYRQILGQKVEFLVSFYNNEISEKSEIFDDQFSVERPDGSNFTLKIRSTKLEDSAMYFCAGMGLAGRYEQYFGPGTRLTVT.